A selection of T cell receptor beta chains follows, all from one sample in a study of spatial heterogeneity in lung cancer. In TCRdb, the 5' RACE reads were re-called with MiXCR into one record per CDR3 protein. The repertoire holds 20,000 to 30,000 distinct CDR3 sequences, with around 10% as singletons. The source material was PBMCs, sampled at follow-up. These TCRs come from a male donor with early-stage non-small cell lung cancer. CDR3s include the opening cysteine and the closing phenylalanine or tryptophan. Fields, in order: V gene, J gene, CDR3 protein.

TRBV27,TRBJ2-1,CASRGGPHNEQFF
TRBV29-1,TRBJ2-2,CSVWYTGELFF
TRBV18,TRBJ2-3,CASSPPSRVGDTQYF
TRBV9,TRBJ1-2,CASSTRTGSGGYTF
TRBV29-1,TRBJ1-1,CSVEGLMNTEAFF
TRBV4-2,TRBJ2-1,CASSQPRTRSNEQFF
TRBV5-1,TRBJ2-5,CATRSIQGIQETQYF
TRBV27,TRBJ2-1,CASSFLEGEYNEQFF
TRBV20-1,TRBJ2-7,CSARELAYEQYF
TRBV6-2/TRBV6-3,TRBJ1-2,CASSKGTGPVNYGYTF